The clone carrying this T cell receptor (beta chain) was counted ten times or more. CDR3 length: 17 amino acids. V gave up 6 bases and J gave up 8 bases; unmatched junction bases: 16. Germline CDR1 reads MNHEY; CDR2 reads SMNVEV (reference sequence). This sample was included in a study of CD8 T cells in ankylosing spondylitis. From the 5' RACE reads, TCRdb called clonotypes with MiXCR, one entry per CDR3 protein. The sample comprises 200,000 or so distinct CDR3 sequences, about 20% of which are singletons, and around 4.5% rests with the top ten. The sequence came from a male donor between 5 and 29 years old with ankylosing spondylitis or in good health (not recorded which). The J gene is TRBJ2-1, the V gene TRBV27; the match to TRBD2 covers 10 bases. Source material: blood, either unsorted or a sorted T cell fraction (not recorded which). The CDR3 loop is CASRSFQSGRVVYEQFF. Here the CDR3 DNA reads TGTGCCAGCAGATCCTTCCAAAGCGGGAGGGTTGTCTATGAGCAGTTCTTC.